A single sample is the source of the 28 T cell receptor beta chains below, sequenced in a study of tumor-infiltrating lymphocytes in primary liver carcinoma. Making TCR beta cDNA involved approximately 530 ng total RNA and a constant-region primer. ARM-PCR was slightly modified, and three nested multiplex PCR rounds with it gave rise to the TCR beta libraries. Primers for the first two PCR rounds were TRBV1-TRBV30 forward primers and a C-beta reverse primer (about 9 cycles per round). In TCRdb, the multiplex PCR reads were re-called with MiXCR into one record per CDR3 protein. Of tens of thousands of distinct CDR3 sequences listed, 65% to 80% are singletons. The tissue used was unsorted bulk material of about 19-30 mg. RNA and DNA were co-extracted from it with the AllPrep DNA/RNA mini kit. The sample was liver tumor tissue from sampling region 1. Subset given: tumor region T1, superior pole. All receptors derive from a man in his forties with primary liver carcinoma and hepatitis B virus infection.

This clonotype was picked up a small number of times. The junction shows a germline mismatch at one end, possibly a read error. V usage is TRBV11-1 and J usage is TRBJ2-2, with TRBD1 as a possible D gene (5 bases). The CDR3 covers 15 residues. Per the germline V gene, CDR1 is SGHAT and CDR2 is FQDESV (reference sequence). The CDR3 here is CVSRSRTTNTGELFF. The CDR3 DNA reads TGTGTCAGCAGATCCCGGACAACGAACACCGGGGAGCTGTTTTTT.

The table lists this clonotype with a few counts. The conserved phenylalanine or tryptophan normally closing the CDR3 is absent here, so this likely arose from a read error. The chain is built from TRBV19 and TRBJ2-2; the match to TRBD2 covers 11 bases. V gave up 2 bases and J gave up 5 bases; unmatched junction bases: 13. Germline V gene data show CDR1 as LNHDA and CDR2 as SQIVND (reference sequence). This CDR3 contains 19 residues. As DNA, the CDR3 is TGTGCCAGTAGTATATTCTCTCGGACTAGCGGGCGGGGAACCGGGGAGCTGTTTCTT. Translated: CASSIFSRTSGRGTGELFL.

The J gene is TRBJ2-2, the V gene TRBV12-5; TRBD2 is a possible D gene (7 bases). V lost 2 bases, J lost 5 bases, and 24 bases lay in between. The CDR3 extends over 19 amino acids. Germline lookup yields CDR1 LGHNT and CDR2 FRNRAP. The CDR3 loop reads CASGLTLAGEGVRTGELFF. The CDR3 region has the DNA TGTGCTAGTGGTTTGACCCTGGCGGGAGAGGGGGTTCGTACCGGGGAGCTGTTTTTT.

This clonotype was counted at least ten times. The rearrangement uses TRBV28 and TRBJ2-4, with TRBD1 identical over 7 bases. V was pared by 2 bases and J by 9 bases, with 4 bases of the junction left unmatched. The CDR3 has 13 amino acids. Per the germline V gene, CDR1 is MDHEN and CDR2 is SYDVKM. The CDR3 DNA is TGTGCCAGCAGTTTAGCAGGGGGTGGCATTCAGTACTTC. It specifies CASSLAGGGIQYF.

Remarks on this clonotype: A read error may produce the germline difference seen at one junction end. The DNA for the CDR3 is TGTGCCAGCAGCTCACGGGACAGCCCCAGCTCCAACAATGGGCAGTTCTTC. Translation: CASSSRDSPSSNNGQFF. The chain joins TRBV5-6 to TRBJ2-1, with TRBD1 matching 7 bases. This CDR3 spans 17 amino acids. Germline V lookup: CDR1 SGHDT, CDR2 YYEEEE.

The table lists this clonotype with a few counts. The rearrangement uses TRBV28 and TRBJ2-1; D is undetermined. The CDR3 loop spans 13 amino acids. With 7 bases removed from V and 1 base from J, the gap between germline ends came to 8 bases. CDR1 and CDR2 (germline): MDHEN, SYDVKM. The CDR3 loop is CASMGSSYNEQFF. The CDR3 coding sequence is TGTGCCAGCATGGGTTCTTCCTACAATGAGCAGTTCTTC. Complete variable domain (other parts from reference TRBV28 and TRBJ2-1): DVKVTQSSRYLVKRTGEKVFLECVQDMDHENMFWYRQDPGLGLRLIYFSYDVKMKEKGDIPEGYSVSREKKERFSLILESASTNQTSMYLCASMGSSYNEQFFGPGTRLTVL.

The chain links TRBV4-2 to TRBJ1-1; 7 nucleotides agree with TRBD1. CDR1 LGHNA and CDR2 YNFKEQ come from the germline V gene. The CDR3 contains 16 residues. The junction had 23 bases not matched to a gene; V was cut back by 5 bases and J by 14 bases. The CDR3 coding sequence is TGTGCCAGCAGCGGAAGGGAGACAGGGTTAGGGACTGTAGCCTTCTTT. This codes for CASSGRETGLGTVAFF.

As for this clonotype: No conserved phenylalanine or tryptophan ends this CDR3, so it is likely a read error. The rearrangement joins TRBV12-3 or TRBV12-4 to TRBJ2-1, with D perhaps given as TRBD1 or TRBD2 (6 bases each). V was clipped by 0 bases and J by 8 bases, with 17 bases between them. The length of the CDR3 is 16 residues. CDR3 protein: CASSLARKGGGDEQFY. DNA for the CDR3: TGTGCCAGCAGTTTAGCGCGGAAAGGGGGAGGAGATGAGCAGTTCTAC.

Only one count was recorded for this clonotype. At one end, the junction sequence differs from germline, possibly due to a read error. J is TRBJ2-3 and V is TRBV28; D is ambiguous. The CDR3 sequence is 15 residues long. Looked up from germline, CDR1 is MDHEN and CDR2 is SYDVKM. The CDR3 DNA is TGTGCCATCAGTTCATGGACCCCCCCCACAGATACGCAGTATTTT. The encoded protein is CAISSWTPPTDTQYF.

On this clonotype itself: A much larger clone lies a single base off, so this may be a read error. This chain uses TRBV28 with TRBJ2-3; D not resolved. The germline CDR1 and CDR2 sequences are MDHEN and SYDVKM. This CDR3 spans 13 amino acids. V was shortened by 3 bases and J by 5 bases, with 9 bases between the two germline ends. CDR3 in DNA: TGTGCCAGCAGTTTTATGAAGGGAGATACGCAGTATTTT. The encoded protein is CASSFMKGDTQYF.

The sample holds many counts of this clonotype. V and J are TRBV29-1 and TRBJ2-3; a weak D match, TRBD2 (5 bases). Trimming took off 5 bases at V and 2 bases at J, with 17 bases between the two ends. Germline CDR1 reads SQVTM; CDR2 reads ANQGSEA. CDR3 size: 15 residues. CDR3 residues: CSVRKTPDYTDTQYF. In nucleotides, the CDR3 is TGCAGCGTTCGAAAGACCCCTGACTACACAGATACGCAGTATTTT.

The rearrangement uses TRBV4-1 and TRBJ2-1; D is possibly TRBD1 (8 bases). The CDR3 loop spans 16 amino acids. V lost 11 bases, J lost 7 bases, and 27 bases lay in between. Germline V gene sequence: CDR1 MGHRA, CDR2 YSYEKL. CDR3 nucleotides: TGCGCCGGCGGCCAAGACCGGACAGGGACTAAGAATGAGCAGTTCTTC. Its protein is CAGGQDRTGTKNEQFF.

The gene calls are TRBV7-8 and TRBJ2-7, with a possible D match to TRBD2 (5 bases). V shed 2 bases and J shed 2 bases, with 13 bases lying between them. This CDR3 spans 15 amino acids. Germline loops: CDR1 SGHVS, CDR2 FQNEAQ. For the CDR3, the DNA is TGTGCCAGCAGCTTAATCTTAGGGAGCCCCTACGAGCAGTACTTC. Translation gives CASSLILGSPYEQYF.

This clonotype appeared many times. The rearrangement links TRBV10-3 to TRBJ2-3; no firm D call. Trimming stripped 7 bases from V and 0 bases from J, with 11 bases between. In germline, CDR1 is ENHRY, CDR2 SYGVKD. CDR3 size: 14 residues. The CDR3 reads CAIMSTSSTDTQYF. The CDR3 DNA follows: TGTGCCATCATGTCGACCTCTAGCACAGATACGCAGTATTTT.

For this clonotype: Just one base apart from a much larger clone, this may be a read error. Written as DNA, the CDR3 is TGTGCCAGCAGTGTCCCATCCGTGGAGACCCAGTGCTTC. It is translated as CASSVPSVETQCF. The rearrangement uses TRBV28 and TRBJ2-5, with no clear D. This CDR3 region has 13 residues. CDR1 is MDHEN and CDR2 is SYDVKM in the germline V gene.

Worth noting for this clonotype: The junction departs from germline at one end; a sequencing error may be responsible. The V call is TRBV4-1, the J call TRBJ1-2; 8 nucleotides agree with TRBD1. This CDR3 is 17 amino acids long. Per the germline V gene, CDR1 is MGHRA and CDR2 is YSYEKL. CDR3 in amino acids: CASSQEVNRGRNYGCTF. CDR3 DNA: TGCGCCAGCAGCCAAGAAGTCAACAGGGGGAGAAACTATGGCTGCACCTTC.

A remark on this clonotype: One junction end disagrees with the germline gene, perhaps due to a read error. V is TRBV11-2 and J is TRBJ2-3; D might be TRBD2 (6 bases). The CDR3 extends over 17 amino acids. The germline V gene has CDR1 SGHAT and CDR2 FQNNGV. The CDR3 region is CASSLVDAGSGEDAQYF. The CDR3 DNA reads TGTGCCAGCAGTTTAGTCGACGCGGGGTCGGGTGAAGATGCGCAGTATTTT.

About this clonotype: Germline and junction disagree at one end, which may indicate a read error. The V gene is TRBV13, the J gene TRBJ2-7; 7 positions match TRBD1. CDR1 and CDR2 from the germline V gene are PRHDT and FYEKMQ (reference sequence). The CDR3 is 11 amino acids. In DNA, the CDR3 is TGTGCCAGCAACTTAAGACAGGGTCAGTACTTC. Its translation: CASNLRQGQYF.

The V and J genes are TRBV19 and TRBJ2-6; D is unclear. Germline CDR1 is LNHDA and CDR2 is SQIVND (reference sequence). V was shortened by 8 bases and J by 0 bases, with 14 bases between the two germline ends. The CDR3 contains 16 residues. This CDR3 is CASEAGTVSGANVLTF. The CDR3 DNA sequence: TGTGCCAGTGAGGCAGGAACTGTCTCTGGGGCCAACGTCCTGACTTTC.

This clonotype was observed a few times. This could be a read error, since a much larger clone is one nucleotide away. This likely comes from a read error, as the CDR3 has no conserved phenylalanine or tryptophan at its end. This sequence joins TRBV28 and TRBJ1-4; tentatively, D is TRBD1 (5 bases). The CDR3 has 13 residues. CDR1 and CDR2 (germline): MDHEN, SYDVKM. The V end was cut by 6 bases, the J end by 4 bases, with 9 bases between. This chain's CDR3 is CASRGENNEKLFS. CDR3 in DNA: TGTGCCAGCAGGGGGGAAAATAATGAAAAACTGTTTTCT.

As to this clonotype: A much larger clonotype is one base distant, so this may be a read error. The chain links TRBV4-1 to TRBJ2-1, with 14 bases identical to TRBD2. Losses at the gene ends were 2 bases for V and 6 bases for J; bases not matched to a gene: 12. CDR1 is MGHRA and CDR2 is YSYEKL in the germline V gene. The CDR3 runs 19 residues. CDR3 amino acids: CASSQKGLAGARPLNEQFF. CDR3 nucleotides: TGCGCCAGCAGCCAAAAGGGACTAGCGGGAGCTAGGCCCCTCAATGAGCAGTTCTTC.

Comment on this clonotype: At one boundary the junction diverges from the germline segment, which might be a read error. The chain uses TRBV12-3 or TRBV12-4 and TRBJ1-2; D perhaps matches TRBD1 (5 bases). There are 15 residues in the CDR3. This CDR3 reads CASSLAAWGNYDYTF. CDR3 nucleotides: TGTGCCAGCAGTTTAGCCGCTTGGGGGAACTATGACTACACCTTC.

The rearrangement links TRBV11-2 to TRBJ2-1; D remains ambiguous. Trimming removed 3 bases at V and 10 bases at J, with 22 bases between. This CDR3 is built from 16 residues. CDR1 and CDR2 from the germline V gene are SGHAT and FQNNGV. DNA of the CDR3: TGTGCCAGCAGCTTGGATATCAGAGTAGCCATAGGCGAGCAGTTCTTC. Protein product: CASSLDIRVAIGEQFF. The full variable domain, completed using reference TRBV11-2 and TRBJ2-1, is EAGVAQSPRYKIIEKRQSVAFWCNPISGHATLYWYQQILGQGPKLLIQFQNNGVVDDSQLPKDRFSAERLKGVDSTLKIQPAKLEDSAVYLCASSLDIRVAIGEQFFGPGTRLTVL.

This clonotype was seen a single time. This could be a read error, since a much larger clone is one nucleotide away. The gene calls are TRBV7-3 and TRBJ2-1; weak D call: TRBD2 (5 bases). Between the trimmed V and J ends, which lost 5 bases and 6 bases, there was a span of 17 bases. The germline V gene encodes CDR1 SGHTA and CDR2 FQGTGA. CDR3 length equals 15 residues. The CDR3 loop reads CASSTLVGVGNEQFF. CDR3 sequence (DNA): TGTGCCAGCAGCACCCTAGTGGGAGTAGGCAATGAGCAGTTCTTC. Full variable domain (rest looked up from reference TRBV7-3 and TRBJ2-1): GAGVSQTPSNKVTEKGKYVELRCDPISGHTALYWYRQSLGQGPEFLIYFQGTGAADDSGLPNDRFFAVRPEGSVSTLKIQRTERGDSAVYLCASSTLVGVGNEQFFGPGTRLTVL.

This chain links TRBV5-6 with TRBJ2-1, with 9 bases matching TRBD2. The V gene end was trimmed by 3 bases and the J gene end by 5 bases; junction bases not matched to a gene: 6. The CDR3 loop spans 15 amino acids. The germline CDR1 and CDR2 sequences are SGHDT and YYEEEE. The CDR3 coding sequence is TGTGCCAGCAGCTCGCGACTAGCGGAGGACAATGAGCAGTTCTTC. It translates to CASSSRLAEDNEQFF.

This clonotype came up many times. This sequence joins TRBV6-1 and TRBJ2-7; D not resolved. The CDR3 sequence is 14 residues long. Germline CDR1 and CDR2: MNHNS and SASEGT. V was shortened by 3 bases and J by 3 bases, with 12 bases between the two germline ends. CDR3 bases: TGTGCCAGCAGTGAGAGTCAAGGGCTCTACGAGCAGTACTTC. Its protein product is CASSESQGLYEQYF.

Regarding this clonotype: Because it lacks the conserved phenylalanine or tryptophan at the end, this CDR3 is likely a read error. Written as DNA, the CDR3 is TGTGCCAGCAGCTTAGGAGGGGCGACCACCGAGGAGCTGTTTATT. Protein sequence: CASSLGGATTEELFI. V gene TRBV7-9 combines with J gene TRBJ2-2; TRBD1 or TRBD2 may be the D gene (5 bases each). The CDR3 sequence is 15 residues long. From germline, CDR1 is SEHNR and CDR2 FQNEAQ (reference sequence).

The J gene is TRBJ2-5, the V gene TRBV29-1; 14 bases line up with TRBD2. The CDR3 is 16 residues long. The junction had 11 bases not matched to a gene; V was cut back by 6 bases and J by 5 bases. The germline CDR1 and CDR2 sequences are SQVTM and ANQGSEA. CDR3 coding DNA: TGCAGCGTCGATTGCGGGACTAGCGGGAGTATTGAGACCCAGTACTTC. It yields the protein CSVDCGTSGSIETQYF. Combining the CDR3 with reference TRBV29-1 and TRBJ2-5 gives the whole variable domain SAVISQKPSRDICQRGTSLTIQCQVDSQVTMMFWYRQQPGQSLTLIATANQGSEATYESGFVIDKFPISRPNLTFSTLTVSNMSPEDSSIYLCSVDCGTSGSIETQYFGPGTRLLVL.